This entry features one TCR beta chain sequence. This entry belongs to a study of tumor T cells in aggressive B-cell lymphoma. The protocol was immunoSEQ multiplex PCR, while the TCRdb copy is restricted to in-frame clones and leaves out a portion. The table lists fewer than 2,000 clones, 89% of them singletons, with less than 8.5% in the top ten. The sequence came from an adult with diffuse large B cell lymphoma. Sequencing was carried out using tumor tissue.

The CDR3 loop reads CASSPRLAGDEKLFF. The CDR3, as DNA: TGTGCCAGCAGCCCGAGGTTGGCGGGTGATGAAAAACTGTTTTTT. The J gene is TRBJ1-4, the V gene TRBV7-6; D gene uncertain. CDR1 is SGHVS, CDR2 FNYEAQ, per germline. The CDR3 has 15 amino acids. The V gene lost 5 bases and the J gene lost 6 bases, with 16 bases spanning the gap.